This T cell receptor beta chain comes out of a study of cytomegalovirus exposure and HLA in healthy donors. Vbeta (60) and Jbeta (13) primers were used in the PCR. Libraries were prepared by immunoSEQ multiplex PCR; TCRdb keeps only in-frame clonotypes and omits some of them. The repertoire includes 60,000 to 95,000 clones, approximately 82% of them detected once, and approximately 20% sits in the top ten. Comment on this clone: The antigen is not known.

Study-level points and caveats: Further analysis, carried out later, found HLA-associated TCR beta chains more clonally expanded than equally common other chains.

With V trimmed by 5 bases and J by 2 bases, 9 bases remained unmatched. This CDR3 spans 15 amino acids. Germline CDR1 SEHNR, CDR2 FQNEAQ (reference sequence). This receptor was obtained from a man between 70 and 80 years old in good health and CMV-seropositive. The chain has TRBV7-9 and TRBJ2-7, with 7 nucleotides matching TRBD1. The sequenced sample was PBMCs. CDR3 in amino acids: CASSRDRANTYEQYF. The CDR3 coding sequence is TGTGCCAGCAGCCGTGACAGGGCGAATACCTACGAGCAGTACTTC.